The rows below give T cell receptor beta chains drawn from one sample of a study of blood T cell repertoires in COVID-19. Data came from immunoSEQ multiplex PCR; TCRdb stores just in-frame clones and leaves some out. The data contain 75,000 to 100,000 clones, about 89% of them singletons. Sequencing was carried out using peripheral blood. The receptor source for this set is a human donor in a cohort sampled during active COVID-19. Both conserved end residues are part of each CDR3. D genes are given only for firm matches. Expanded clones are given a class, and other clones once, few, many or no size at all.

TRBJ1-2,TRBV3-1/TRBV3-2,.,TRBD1,CASRGPGQGNGYTF,TGTGCCAGCAGGGGGCCGGGACAGGGGAATGGCTACACCTTC
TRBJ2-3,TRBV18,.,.,CASSPAADTQYF,TGTGCCAGCTCACCCGCGGCGGATACGCAGTATTTT
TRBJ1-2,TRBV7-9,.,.,CASSSGGYGDSNYGYTF,TGTGCCAGCAGCTCCGGCGGATACGGAGACTCTAACTATGGCTACACCTTC
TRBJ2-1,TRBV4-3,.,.,CASSHTARAYGNEQFF,TGCGCCAGCAGCCACACAGCGCGGGCTTACGGCAATGAGCAGTTCTTC
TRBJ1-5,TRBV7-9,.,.,CASSSGTGSQHF,TGTGCCAGCAGCTCGGGAACGGGGTCCCAGCATTTT
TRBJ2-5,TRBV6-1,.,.,CASSERGGGETQYF,TGTGCCAGCAGTGAAAGGGGGGGAGGGGAGACCCAGTACTTC
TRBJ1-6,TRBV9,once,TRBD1,CASRDDRGNYNSPLHF,TGTGCCAGCAGAGACGACAGGGGAAACTATAATTCACCCCTCCACTTT
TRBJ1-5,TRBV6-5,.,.,CASRTGDQPQHF,TGTGCCAGCAGAACAGGCGATCAGCCCCAGCATTTT
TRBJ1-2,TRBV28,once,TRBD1,CASSPDRDGYTF,TGTGCCAGCAGTCCGGACAGGGATGGCTACACCTTC
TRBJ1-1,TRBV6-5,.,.,CASLRQEAFF,TGTGCCAGCTTAAGACAGGAAGCTTTCTTT
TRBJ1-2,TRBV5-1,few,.,CASSLGEVSGYTF,TGCGCCAGCAGCTTGGGAGAAGTGAGCGGCTACACCTTC
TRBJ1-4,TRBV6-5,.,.,CASSRTATNEKLFF,TGTGCCAGCAGCCGGACAGCAACTAATGAAAAACTGTTTTTT
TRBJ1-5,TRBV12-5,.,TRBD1,CASGRTGDNQPQHF,TGTGCTAGTGGAAGGACAGGAGACAATCAGCCCCAGCATTTT
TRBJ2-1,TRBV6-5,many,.,CASTTDNEQFF,TGTGCCAGCACCACAGACAATGAGCAGTTCTTC
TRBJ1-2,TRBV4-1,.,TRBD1,CASSPLGQGRRLYTF,TGCGCCAGCAGCCCCTTGGGACAGGGTAGAAGGCTCTACACCTTC
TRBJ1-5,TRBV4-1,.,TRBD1,CASSQGGQPGSYSNQPQHF,TGCGCCAGCAGCCAGGGGGGACAGCCAGGGTCTTATAGCAATCAGCCCCAGCATTTT
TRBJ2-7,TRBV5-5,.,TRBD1,CASSLVQGAGEQYF,TGTGCCAGCAGCTTGGTCCAGGGGGCGGGGGAGCAGTACTTC
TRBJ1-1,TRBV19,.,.,CASTAGNTEAFF,TGTGCCAGTACCGCGGGGAACACTGAAGCTTTCTTT
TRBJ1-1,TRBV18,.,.,CASSPTTQLNTEAFF,TGTGCCAGCTCACCCACGACACAGCTGAACACTGAAGCTTTCTTT
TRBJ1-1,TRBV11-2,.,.,CASSLRGRGNTEAFF,TGTGCCAGCAGCTTGCGGGGGAGGGGGAACACTGAAGCTTTCTTT
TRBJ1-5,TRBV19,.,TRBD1,CASTQRGTGNSNQPQHF,TGTGCCAGTACCCAACGAGGGACAGGGAATAGCAATCAGCCCCAGCATTTT
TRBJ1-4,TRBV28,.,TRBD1,CASRGTGAIGKLFF,TGTGCCAGCAGAGGGACAGGGGCCATCGGAAAACTGTTTTTT